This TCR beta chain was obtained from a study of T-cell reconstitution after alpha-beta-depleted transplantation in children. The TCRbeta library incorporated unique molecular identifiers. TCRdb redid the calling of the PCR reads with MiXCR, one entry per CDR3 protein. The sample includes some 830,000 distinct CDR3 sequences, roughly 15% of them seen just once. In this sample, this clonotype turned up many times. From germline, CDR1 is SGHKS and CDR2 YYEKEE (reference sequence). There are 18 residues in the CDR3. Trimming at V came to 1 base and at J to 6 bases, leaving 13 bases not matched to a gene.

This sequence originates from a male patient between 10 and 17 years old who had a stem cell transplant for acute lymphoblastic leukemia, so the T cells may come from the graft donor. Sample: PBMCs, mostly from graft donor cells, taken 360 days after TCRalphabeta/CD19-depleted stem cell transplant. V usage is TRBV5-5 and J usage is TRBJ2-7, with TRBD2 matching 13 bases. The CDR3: CASSLRDLRTSGRGEQYF. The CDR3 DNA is TGTGCCAGCAGCTTGAGGGATCTTCGGACTAGCGGGAGAGGCGAGCAGTACTTC.